This TCR beta chain is drawn from a study of cytomegalovirus exposure and HLA in healthy donors. Study overall: A later analysis reported the same platform for the 95 to 150 validation repertoires and the 500 to 700 first-cohort repertoires.

The method was immunoSEQ multiplex PCR; TCRdb's version includes in-frame clones alone and lacks a portion of them. The sample includes 95,000 to 150,000 clones, 89% of them seen just once. General observations from the study: Reports indicated that the classifier achieved high specificity and sensitivity in diagnosing cytomegalovirus status. Cytomegalovirus-associated status was assigned to 164 TCR beta chains.

The CDR3 spans 16 residues. The V end lost 4 bases, the J end lost 8 bases, and 23 bases lay between the germline ends. CDR1 is MNHEY and CDR2 is SMNVEV in the germline V gene (reference sequence). To note about this clone: Antigen specificity is unknown.

The genes are TRBV27 and TRBJ1-2; D gene unclear. This receptor was taken from a young woman in good health and CMV-seronegative. Sequenced material: PBMCs. The CDR3 region is CASSSGLAGKNVGYTF. The CDR3 DNA follows: TGTGCCAGCAGTTCCGGACTGGCCGGGAAGAATGTGGGCTACACCTTC.